This T cell receptor (beta chain) was found in a study of patients and donors after allogeneic stem cell transplantation. TCRdb reprocessed the RT-PCR reads via MiXCR and lists one record per CDR3 protein. The sample includes approximately 160,000 distinct CDR3 sequences, approximately 28% of them seen just once. CDR3 size: 14 residues. CDR1 and CDR2 from the germline V gene are MNHEY and SMNVEV (reference sequence). Trimming removed 5 bases from V and 1 base from J, with 9 bases in between. At least ten counts were recorded for this clonotype. This TCR derives from a human donor who was either an allogeneic HSCT recipient or a stem cell or donor lymphocyte infusion donor (not recorded which). It is not recorded whose cells these are; they may come from a transplant donor. Sequenced material: blood, either unsorted or a sorted T cell fraction (not recorded which). The V gene is TRBV27, the J gene TRBJ1-5; D not certain. The chain's CDR3 is CASSHRRSNQPQHF. CDR3 nucleotide sequence: TGTGCCAGCAGTCACCGGAGGAGCAATCAGCCCCAGCATTTT.